Listed below are T cell receptor beta chains from one sample, sequenced in a study of T-cell reconstitution after alpha-beta-depleted transplantation in children. MiXCR was run by TCRdb on the PCR reads, yielding one entry per CDR3 protein. The sample records just over 70,000 distinct CDR3 sequences, more than 5.5% being singletons. Here the sequenced sample was PBMCs from the stem cell graft donor, taken from the stem cell graft. The receptors come from a human donor who donated a stem cell graft to a child with acute lymphoblastic leukemia. Each CDR3 is given with its conserved first and last residue. A D gene is named only where the DNA matches it firmly. Clone size appears in some rows only: once, few, many, or a class for an expanded clone.

d_call j_call v_call clone_size cdr3_nt cdr3_aa
TRBD2 TRBJ2-1 TRBV5-1 many TGCGCCAGCAGTTTTACGACTAGCGGGAGCTCCTACAATGAGCAGTTCTTC CASSFTTSGSSYNEQFF
TRBD1 TRBJ1-1 TRBV29-1 . TGCAGCGGGAACAGGGGGTGGAACACTGAAGCTTTCTTT CSGNRGWNTEAFF
. TRBJ2-3 TRBV7-2 many TGTGCCAGCAGCTTAGCGCAACCAGATACGCAGTATTTT CASSLAQPDTQYF
. TRBJ2-3 TRBV29-1 many TGCAGCGTTGGCGCCGGGACATACACAGATACGCAGTATTTT CSVGAGTYTDTQYF
TRBD1 TRBJ2-1 TRBV11-2 many TGTGCCAGCAGCTTAGAGGGACAGGCCTACAATGAGCAGTTCTTC CASSLEGQAYNEQFF
. TRBJ2-3 TRBV7-6 many TGTGCCAGCAGCTTAGGAAGTGGGTCCCCCTGGGATACGCAGTATTTT CASSLGSGSPWDTQYF
. TRBJ2-3 TRBV11-2 . TGTGCCAGCAGCTTAGTTATTGGAGATACGCAGTATTTT CASSLVIGDTQYF
. TRBJ1-1 TRBV20-1 many TGCAGTGCCCCAACGGGGTTGAACACTGAAGCTTTCTTT CSAPTGLNTEAFF
. TRBJ1-1 TRBV27 many TGTGCCAGCAGTTTATCATGGGGATTTGAAGCTTTCTTT CASSLSWGFEAFF
. TRBJ1-2 TRBV12-3/TRBV12-4 many TGTGCCAGCCGGGGTCCGTATCATCAAAGTGGCTACACCTTC CASRGPYHQSGYTF
TRBD1 TRBJ1-4 TRBV4-1 many TGCGCCAGCAGCCCAGGACAGGCAGATAATGAAAAACTGTTTTTT CASSPGQADNEKLFF
TRBD1 TRBJ1-2 TRBV5-4 few TGTGCCAGCAGCTTCACAGGGGGCTATGGCTACACCTTC CASSFTGGYGYTF
. TRBJ1-5 TRBV5-6 many TGTGCCAGCAGCTGGGGGGTGAATCAGCCCCAGCATTTT CASSWGVNQPQHF
. TRBJ2-7 TRBV5-1 few TGCGCCAGCAGCTTGGAGGTGGAGGGCGAGCAGTACTTC CASSLEVEGEQYF
. TRBJ1-5 TRBV5-1 many TGCGCCAGCAGCTACCAGGGTAATAGCAATCAGCCCCAGCATTTT CASSYQGNSNQPQHF
TRBD1 TRBJ2-2 TRBV5-6 many TGTGCCAGCACCCGAGACAGGGCCGGGGAGCTGTTTTTT CASTRDRAGELFF
. TRBJ1-5 TRBV6-1 . TGTGCCAGCAGGCCCCTCACAGGGTCCAGCCAGCCCCAGCATTTT CASRPLTGSSQPQHF
TRBD1 TRBJ2-7 TRBV7-2 many TGTGCCAGCAGCTTGCCGGGACAGAACGAGCAGTACTTC CASSLPGQNEQYF
TRBD1 TRBJ1-2 TRBV27 . TGTGCCAGCAGGCCTCGGACAGGGGCTTCCAGTGGCTACACCTTC CASRPRTGASSGYTF
TRBD1 TRBJ1-4 TRBV9 many TGTGCCAGCAGCTCCGGACAGGGGATCAGGGAAAAACTGTTTTTT CASSSGQGIREKLFF
. TRBJ1-3 TRBV11-2 many TGTGCCAGCAGCCCCCGGCCCGTTGCACTAGAGGGAAACACCATATATTTT CASSPRPVALEGNTIYF
TRBD1 TRBJ1-5 TRBV27 . TGTGCCAGCAGTTTACCTGGACAGGGACATAGCAATCAGCCCCAGCATTTT CASSLPGQGHSNQPQHF
. TRBJ2-7 TRBV29-1 few TGCAGCGCCCAGGGGAACTACTACGAGCAGTACTTC CSAQGNYYEQYF
. TRBJ1-2 TRBV4-1 many TGCGCCAGCAGCCCGTCCCGGGTATTGGGCTATGGCTACACCTTC CASSPSRVLGYGYTF
. TRBJ1-4 TRBV12-3/TRBV12-4 many TGTGCCAGCAGGGCCCCTAATGAAAAACTGTTTTTT CASRAPNEKLFF
TRBD1 TRBJ2-5 TRBV11-2 many TGTGCCAGCAGCTTCGAAGGGGGCACGGAGACCCAGTACTTC CASSFEGGTETQYF
. TRBJ2-7 TRBV9 many TGTGCCAGCAGCGTAAAGCCCTTCGTCCGCGGGGATACCTCCTACGAGCAGTACTTC CASSVKPFVRGDTSYEQYF
. TRBJ1-2 TRBV7-2 many TGTGCCAGCAGCGGAGGTGCCCCAAACACACAGGATGGCTACACCTTC CASSGGAPNTQDGYTF
. TRBJ2-1 TRBV9 . TGTGCCAGCAGCGTAGAATCACTAGCTGGCAATGAGCAGTTCTTC CASSVESLAGNEQFF
TRBD2 TRBJ2-1 TRBV4-2 few TGTGCCAGCAGCCAAGAAGGTAGCGGGGGATATGAGCAGTTCTTC CASSQEGSGGYEQFF
. TRBJ1-2 TRBV5-1 many TGCGCCAGCAGCTTTGAGGCCCCCTACTATGGCTACACCTTC CASSFEAPYYGYTF
. TRBJ1-1 TRBV12-3/TRBV12-4 many TGTGCCAGCAGCCCAGGGATGGACACTGAAGCTTTCTTT CASSPGMDTEAFF
. TRBJ1-5 TRBV9 many TGTGCCAGCAGCGTATCGGGGGGAAATCAGCCCCAGCATTTT CASSVSGGNQPQHF
. TRBJ2-3 TRBV27 many TGTGCCAGCAGTTTAGAAGGGGCTACGCAGTATTTT CASSLEGATQYF